Presented here are 29 T cell receptor beta chains from one specimen sequenced in a study of regulatory T cells in long-lasting Graves disease. Libraries of TCR beta came from iRepertoire HTBI primers plus Arm-PCR of CDR3 regions. TCRdb re-derived calls from the multiplex PCR reads in MiXCR, one entry per CDR3 protein. The sample records some 330,000 distinct CDR3 sequences, about 23% being singletons. Time point of the sample: persistent/refractory GD, antithyroid drugs over 5 years with positive TRAb. RNA isolated from PBMCs was used to make the TCR library. Sample: peripheral blood mononuclear cells (PBMCs), taken when the disease was refractory, from a patient treated with antithyroid drugs. The receptor source for this set is a woman aged 35 to 49 with Graves disease.

This clonotype was seen a few times. The chain employs TRBV12-3 or TRBV12-4 and TRBJ2-3, with 8 bases aligning to TRBD2. The trim removed 8 bases at V and 5 bases at J, leaving 15 bases unmatched. CDR3 length equals 16 residues. CDR3 in amino acids: CASGVNGVAGKDTQYF. CDR3 nucleotide sequence: TGTGCCAGCGGTGTAAACGGAGTAGCGGGGAAAGATACGCAGTATTTT.

In this sample, this clonotype turned up many times. The chain recombines TRBV11-2 with TRBJ2-2; 9 nucleotides line up with TRBD2. V was clipped by 6 bases and J by 5 bases; unmatched bases: 4. The CDR3 length is 14 residues. The germline V gene has CDR1 SGHAT and CDR2 FQNNGV. The CDR3 region is CASRGAGGTGELFF. CDR3 bases: TGTGCCAGCAGGGGAGCGGGAGGAACCGGGGAGCTGTTTTTT.

The J gene is TRBJ2-7, the V gene TRBV6-2 or TRBV6-3, with D hard to call. Germline values: CDR1 MNHEY, CDR2 SVGEGT. The CDR3 is 16 residues long. V was trimmed by 0 bases and J by 2 bases, leaving 14 bases between them. The CDR3 DNA follows: TGTGCCAGCAGTTACTCAGTACCGGTGGCCCCCTACGAGCAGTACTTC. This translates into CASSYSVPVAPYEQYF.

This clonotype was seen repeatedly, ten times or more. The chain recombines TRBV2 with TRBJ1-4; D gene unclear. CDR1 is SNHLY, CDR2 FYNNEI, per germline. V was shortened by 6 bases and J by 0 bases, with 17 bases between the two germline ends. The CDR3 consists of 17 residues. The CDR3 loop is CASRHPGRQTTNEKLFF. CDR3 sequence (DNA): TGTGCCAGCAGACACCCCGGGAGGCAGACAACTAATGAAAAACTGTTTTTT. Full variable domain (missing parts from reference TRBV2 and TRBJ1-4): EPEVTQTPSHQVTQMGQEVILRCVPISNHLYFYWYRQILGQKVEFLVSFYNNEISEKSEIFDDQFSVERPDGSNFTLKIRSTKLEDSAMYFCASRHPGRQTTNEKLFFGSGTQLSVL.

Comment on this clonotype: It is likely a read error: a sequence one base away is far more abundant. The chain couples TRBV7-9 to TRBJ2-7; D remains ambiguous. From germline, CDR1 is SEHNR and CDR2 FQNEAQ (reference sequence). The V and J ends lost 5 bases and 5 bases respectively, with 16 bases between them. The CDR3 length is 14 residues. The CDR3 reads CASSPWKSSHEQYF. The CDR3 region has the DNA TGTGCCAGCAGCCCTTGGAAGAGTTCCCACGAGCAGTACTTC. The full variable domain, its missing parts supplied by reference TRBV7-9 and TRBJ2-7, is DTGVSQNPRHKITKRGQNVTFRCDPISEHNRLYWYRQTLGQGPEFLTYFQNEAQLEKSRLLSDRFSAERPKGSFSTLEIQRTEQGDSAMYLCASSPWKSSHEQYFGPGTRLTVT.

This clonotype has ten or more counts. The genes are TRBV28 and TRBJ2-7, with D unresolved. The CDR3 consists of 13 residues. Trimming cost V 1 base and J 7 bases, with 11 bases left between them. CDR1 and CDR2 (germline): MDHEN, SYDVKM. CDR3 sequence (DNA): TGTGCCAGCAGTTTATCACTGTCTGGGGAGCAGTACTTC. As protein: CASSLSLSGEQYF.

This clonotype has at least ten counts. This sequence joins TRBV20-1 and TRBJ2-7; D could derive from TRBD1 or TRBD2 (5 bases each). CDR1 and CDR2 (germline): DFQATT, SNEGSKA (reference sequence). The CDR3 runs 13 residues. V lost 3 bases, J lost 4 bases, and 13 bases lay in between. The CDR3: CSASPAEGYEQYF. The CDR3 bases are TGCAGTGCTAGCCCCGCTGAGGGGTACGAGCAGTACTTC.

This sequence joins TRBV5-4 and TRBJ2-2; 14 bases are a match to TRBD2. Trimming at V came to 5 bases and at J to 2 bases, leaving 5 bases not matched to a gene. The CDR3 extends over 17 amino acids. Germline values: CDR1 SGHNT, CDR2 YYREEE (reference sequence). The chain's CDR3 is CASRRGTSGSNTGELFF. The DNA of the CDR3 is TGTGCCAGCAGAAGAGGGACTAGCGGGAGTAACACCGGGGAGCTGTTTTTT.

This rearrangement joins TRBV3-1 to TRBJ1-2; D remains unclear. Trimming pared 2 bases from V and 0 bases from J, leaving 22 bases between. Germline CDR1 LGHDT, CDR2 YNNKEL (reference sequence). The CDR3 is 19 amino acids. This CDR3 is CASSQKSLKVERTNYGYTF. CDR3 DNA sequence: TGTGCCAGCAGCCAAAAGAGCCTTAAGGTAGAACGGACTAACTATGGCTACACCTTC. Together with reference TRBV3-1 and TRBJ1-2, the CDR3 gives the full variable domain: DTAVSQTPKYLVTQMGNDKSIKCEQNLGHDTMYWYKQDSKKFLKIMFSYNNKELIINETVPNRFSPKSPDKAHLNLHINSLELGDSAVYFCASSQKSLKVERTNYGYTFGSGTRLTVV.

This clonotype was found once. The chain uses TRBV12-3 or TRBV12-4 and TRBJ2-1, with unresolved D. This CDR3 is built from 13 residues. The V and J ends lost 2 bases and 7 bases respectively, with 9 bases between them. The CDR3 sequence is CASSLLLENEQFF. For the CDR3, the DNA is TGTGCCAGCAGTTTATTATTGGAGAATGAGCAGTTCTTC.

This clonotype occurred a few times. V gene TRBV6-5 combines with J gene TRBJ1-2; 7 bases align to TRBD1. The CDR3 contains 15 residues. The ends lost 2 bases at V and 8 bases at J; junction bases unmatched: 11. Germline V lookup: CDR1 MNHEY, CDR2 SVGAGI. CDR3 DNA sequence: TGTGCCAGCAGTTACGGAACAGGGGAGGAGAAAGGCTACACCTTC. As protein: CASSYGTGEEKGYTF.

In this sample, this clonotype turned up many times. The chain links TRBV5-5 to TRBJ2-5, with a tentative D call TRBD2 (5 bases). Germline CDR1 is SGHKS and CDR2 is YYEKEE (reference sequence). Deletions cut 2 bases from V and 4 bases from J, with 12 bases between. The CDR3 loop spans 14 amino acids. CDR3 sequence (DNA): TGTGCCAGCAGCTTCTCGGCTAGCCTAGAGACCCAGTACTTC. Amino acids: CASSFSASLETQYF.

This clonotype was recorded many times. The CDR3 DNA reads as TGTGCCAGCAGTACACCGCCGGGACTGAACTTAGCCAAAAACATTCAGTACTTC. It is translated as CASSTPPGLNLAKNIQYF. This chain joins TRBV28 and TRBJ2-4; possibly TRBD2 for D (6 bases). The CDR3 is made up of 18 amino acids. The germline V and J ends were trimmed by 5 bases and 0 bases, with 20 bases remaining between them. Looked up from germline, CDR1 is MDHEN and CDR2 is SYDVKM.

This clonotype was counted a few times. The V gene is TRBV20-1, the J gene TRBJ1-6; D not certain. The CDR3 is 12 residues long. The germline V gene has CDR1 DFQATT and CDR2 SNEGSKA (reference sequence). With 5 bases removed from V and 10 bases from J, the gap between germline ends came to 12 bases. The CDR3, as DNA: TGCAGTGCTGCAGGTCCAAACTCACCCCTCCACTTT. This encodes CSAAGPNSPLHF.

This clonotype was seen repeatedly, ten times or more. CDR3 nucleotide sequence: TGTGCCAGCAGACCCTTCCCTTCGGCCACCGGGGAGCTGTTTTTT. Encoded protein: CASRPFPSATGELFF. This chain links TRBV11-2 with TRBJ2-2; no reliable D call. There are 15 residues in the CDR3. Germline CDR1 SGHAT, CDR2 FQNNGV. V lost 6 bases and J lost 4, with 15 bases in between.

A note on this clonotype: A much larger clone lies a single base off, so this may be a read error. The V gene is TRBV11-2, the J gene TRBJ2-5; TRBD2 matches 8 bases. CDR3 length equals 16 residues. After removal of 5 bases from V and 2 bases from J, the junction contained 10 bases not matched to a gene. Looked up from germline, CDR1 is SGHAT and CDR2 is FQNNGV. The CDR3 DNA reads TGTGCCAGCAGCCGTAGAGGGCGGGAGGCACAAGAGACCCAGTACTTC. Amino acid sequence: CASSRRGREAQETQYF.

V usage is TRBV20-1 and J usage is TRBJ1-6; 10 bases align to TRBD1. The CDR3 has 14 amino acids. Germline CDR1 is DFQATT and CDR2 is SNEGSKA (reference sequence). V lost 1 base to trimming and J lost 9 bases; unmatched junction nucleotides: 3. This chain's CDR3 is CSARARTGGSPLHF. The CDR3 nucleotides are TGCAGTGCTAGAGCCCGGACAGGGGGTTCACCCCTCCACTTT.

This clonotype was seen many times. The rearrangement joins TRBV12-3 or TRBV12-4 to TRBJ1-3; 7 positions match TRBD1. V was pared by 5 bases and J by 0 bases, with 1 base of the junction left unmatched. The CDR3 extends over 14 amino acids. CDR3 nucleotides: TGTGCCAGCAGTCGGACAGGCTCTGGAAACACCATATATTTT. The encoded protein is CASSRTGSGNTIYF.

This chain uses TRBV28 with TRBJ2-2, with TRBD1 matching 10 bases. J was trimmed by 6 bases and V by 8 bases; bases with no gene match: 6. The germline V gene encodes CDR1 MDHEN and CDR2 SYDVKM. The CDR3 runs 14 residues. In DNA form, the CDR3 reads TGTGCCAGCTCGGGACAGGGGATCCCCGGGGAGCTGTTTTTT. As protein: CASSGQGIPGELFF.

The sample holds one count of this clonotype. The chain links TRBV6-5 to TRBJ2-3; 10 bases are a match to TRBD1. The CDR3 has 14 residues. The V gene end was trimmed by 2 bases and the J gene end by 4 bases; junction bases not matched to a gene: 0. Germline CDR1 is MNHEY and CDR2 is SVGAGI. The CDR3 sequence: CASSYGQGADTQYF. For the CDR3, the DNA is TGTGCCAGCAGTTACGGACAGGGGGCAGATACGCAGTATTTT.

The chain recombines TRBV20-1 with TRBJ1-5, with D tentatively TRBD1 (6 bases). V was shortened by 1 base and J by 8 bases, with 18 bases between the two germline ends. The CDR3 runs 15 residues. Looked up from germline, CDR1 is DFQATT and CDR2 is SNEGSKA (reference sequence). The CDR3 sequence: CSARVLGEGGKPQHF. The CDR3 coding sequence is TGCAGTGCTAGAGTGCTGGGAGAGGGGGGGAAGCCCCAGCATTTT.

This chain joins TRBV18 and TRBJ1-1; a possible D gene is TRBD1 (5 bases). Trimming shortened V by 6 bases and J by 1 base, and 18 bases separated the two germline ends. The CDR3 runs to 16 residues. CDR1 KGHSH and CDR2 LQKENI come from the germline V gene. In DNA, the CDR3 is TGTGCCAGCTCTATGCAGGCCGGGGACGGGAACACTGAAGCTTTCTTT. This translates into CASSMQAGDGNTEAFF.

The rearrangement joins TRBV20-1 to TRBJ2-7; a possible D gene is TRBD1 (6 bases). Germline V gives CDR1 DFQATT, CDR2 SNEGSKA (reference sequence). Trimming left V 2 bases short and J 2 bases short, with 10 bases between. This CDR3 spans 13 amino acids. The CDR3 DNA sequence: TGCAGTGCTAGATCCGGGGACACCTACGAGCAGTACTTC. Residues: CSARSGDTYEQYF.

The chain uses TRBV5-1 and TRBJ1-1, with 7 bases matching TRBD1. This CDR3 has 15 amino acids. V dropped 6 bases and J dropped 0; count of bases not matched to a gene: 8. Germline CDR1 SGHRS, CDR2 YFSETQ. The CDR3 DNA reads as TGCGCCAGCAACCCTATGGACAGGCTGAACACTGAAGCTTTCTTT. Its translation is CASNPMDRLNTEAFF.

At least ten counts were recorded for this clonotype. The V gene is TRBV11-2, the J gene TRBJ2-7; TRBD2 matches at 7 bases. Trimming took 7 bases from V and 0 from J; bases not matched to a gene: 6. The CDR3 is 14 residues long. Germline V lookup: CDR1 SGHAT, CDR2 FQNNGV. This CDR3 is CASNKAGLSYEQYF. The CDR3 DNA reads TGTGCCAGCAACAAAGCGGGGCTCTCCTACGAGCAGTACTTC.

The V gene is TRBV5-1, the J gene TRBJ2-2; possible D gene TRBD1, 5 bases. The V gene's germline CDR1 is SGHRS and CDR2 YFSETQ. The CDR3 loop spans 16 amino acids. The germline V and J ends were trimmed by 0 bases and 6 bases, with 15 bases remaining between them. The CDR3 loop reads CASSLAPGYLAGELFF. CDR3 nucleotides: TGCGCCAGCAGCTTGGCTCCAGGGTACCTTGCCGGGGAGCTGTTTTTT.

This clonotype was seen repeatedly, ten times or more. V is TRBV6-1 and J is TRBJ1-1, with 8 bases aligning to TRBD1. CDR3 length: 15 residues. CDR1 is MNHNS and CDR2 is SASEGT in the germline V gene. Trimming cost V 5 bases and J 0 bases; bases outside gene matches: 5. CDR3 region: CASSQGAEMNTEAFF. The CDR3 DNA follows: TGTGCCAGCAGTCAGGGGGCAGAGATGAACACTGAAGCTTTCTTT.

The chain couples TRBV28 to TRBJ2-5; no definite D call. The end of the DNA fits TRBJ2-1 better, so the J call may be wrong. CDR1 and CDR2 from the germline V gene are MDHEN and SYDVKM. The CDR3 has 14 residues. The CDR3 is CASSSVSSYNEQFF. In nucleotides, the CDR3 is TGTGCCAGCAGTTCAGTTAGTTCCTACAATGAGCAGTTCTTC.

This clonotype showed up many times. The genes are TRBV19 and TRBJ2-5; 7 positions agree with TRBD2. Germline CDR1 and CDR2: LNHDA and SQIVND (reference sequence). With V trimmed by 5 bases and J by 5 bases, 20 bases remained unmatched. CDR3 size: 18 residues. The CDR3 nucleotides are TGTGCCAGTAGTCCCAGCTTAGCGGGTAGCCCCACATGGGAGACCCAGTACTTC. This translates into CASSPSLAGSPTWETQYF.